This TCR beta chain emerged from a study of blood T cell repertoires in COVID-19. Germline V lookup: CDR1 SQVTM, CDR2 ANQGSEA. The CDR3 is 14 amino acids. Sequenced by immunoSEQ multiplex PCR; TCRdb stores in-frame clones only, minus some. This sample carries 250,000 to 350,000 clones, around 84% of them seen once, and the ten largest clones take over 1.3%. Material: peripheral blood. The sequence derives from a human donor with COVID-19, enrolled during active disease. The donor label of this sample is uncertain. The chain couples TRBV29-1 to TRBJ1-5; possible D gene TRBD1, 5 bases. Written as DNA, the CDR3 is TGCAGAAAGGGGACGACGACGGGGGATCAGCCCCAGCATTTT. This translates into CRKGTTTGDQPQHF.